This T cell receptor beta chain was identified during a study of memory B cells and T cells in multiple sclerosis. Turning to this clone: No antigen is known for it.

Assay: immunoSEQ multiplex PCR; the TCRdb copy retains only in-frame clones and omits some. Here the sample spans roughly 14,000 clones, 69% being singletons. Findings of the study overall: Shared clonotype counts depended on differing compartment clone-set sizes and were normalized.

This CDR3 is 13 amino acids long. V dropped 5 bases and J dropped 7 bases, with 11 bases sitting between them. Germline CDR1 SNHLY, CDR2 FYNNEI. The sample consisted of memory (CD45RO+) CD4+ T cells from blood. The chain is built from TRBV2 and TRBJ2-2; no clear D. The sequence was collected from a human donor with multiple sclerosis. The CDR3 DNA is TGTGCCAGCAGTCCTAGACGTTTCGGGGAGCTGTTTTTT. Translated, it gives CASSPRRFGELFF.